The 20 T cell receptor beta chains below were found in one sample sequenced in a study of blood T cells in healthy people across ages. A second PCR, run for about 7 to 11 cycles, used a sample-barcoded 5' primer plus a J-beta primer mix. TCRdb reanalysed the 5' RACE reads using MiXCR and keeps one entry per CDR3 protein. This table has about 670,000 distinct CDR3 sequences, about 50% appearing once. Sequencing was done on a sample of blood. All receptors derive from a woman older than 75 in good health.

The sample holds many counts of this clonotype. V usage is TRBV11-3 and J usage is TRBJ2-1; the D is unclear. Germline CDR1 reads SGHNT; CDR2 reads YENEEA. With 4 bases removed from V and 8 bases from J, the gap between germline ends came to 15 bases. This CDR3 is 14 amino acids long. The CDR3 sequence is CASSSGLMGDEQFF. Here the CDR3 DNA reads TGTGCCAGCAGCTCGGGTCTAATGGGCGATGAGCAGTTCTTC.

At least ten counts were recorded for this clonotype. The chain carries TRBV5-1 and TRBJ1-1; no reliable D call. V lost 0 bases and J 5 bases, leaving 20 bases between the germline ends. This CDR3 contains 17 residues. Germline assignment: CDR1 SGHRS and CDR2 YFSETQ. As DNA, the CDR3 is TGCGCCAGCAGCTTGGGTACGGTGTCGCCTGGGGTGACTGAAGCTTTCTTT. It is translated as CASSLGTVSPGVTEAFF.

On this clonotype: With a much larger clone just one base away, this may be a read error. This chain joins TRBV27 and TRBJ2-1; 7 positions match TRBD1. This CDR3 region has 13 residues. From germline, CDR1 is MNHEY and CDR2 SMNVEV (reference sequence). In DNA, the CDR3 is TGTGCCAGCAGGCGGGCAGGGGGTTTCGAGCGGTTCTTC. It codes for CASRRAGGFERFF.

The chain carries TRBV29-1 and TRBJ2-1, with D perhaps TRBD1 (6 bases). Germline assignment: CDR1 SQVTM and CDR2 ANQGSEA. Deletions cut 7 bases from V and 7 bases from J, with 17 bases between. The CDR3 loop spans 13 amino acids. The CDR3 region is CSGGNIQGNEQFF. The CDR3 region has the DNA TGCAGCGGAGGAAACATACAGGGAAATGAGCAGTTCTTC.

In this sample, this clonotype turned up many times. This rearrangement joins TRBV7-2 to TRBJ2-1, with 9 nucleotides matching TRBD2. V shed 5 bases and J 6 bases; nucleotides not matched to a gene: 11. Germline CDR1 SGHTA, CDR2 FQGNSA. The length of the CDR3 is 16 residues. The DNA for the CDR3 is TGTGCCAGCAGCCACGCGTGGGGACTAGCAACCAATGAGCAGTTCTTC. Translation: CASSHAWGLATNEQFF.

The V and J genes are TRBV12-3 or TRBV12-4 and TRBJ1-5; 11 bases are a match to TRBD1. The ends lost 5 bases at V and 12 bases at J; junction bases unmatched: 3. CDR3 length: 12 amino acids. CDR3 sequence reads: CASSRDRGYQHF. The CDR3 DNA is TGTGCCAGCAGTCGGGACAGGGGGTACCAGCATTTT.

As for this clonotype: A much larger clonotype is one base distant, so this may be a read error. The chain employs TRBV4-2 and TRBJ2-1; perhaps TRBD1 as D (6 bases). Germline CDR1 reads LGHNA; CDR2 reads YNFKEQ. This CDR3 region has 15 residues. The CDR3 coding sequence is TGTGCCAGCAGCCAAGGGACAGTCTCCTACAATGGGCAGTTCTTC. It translates to CASSQGTVSYNGQFF.

This sequence joins TRBV20-1 and TRBJ2-3, with 13 bases fitting TRBD2. V lost 4 bases to trimming and J lost 5 bases; unmatched junction nucleotides: 6. CDR1 and CDR2 (germline): DFQATT, SNEGSKA (reference sequence). The CDR3 runs to 15 residues. This CDR3 is CSAIGLAGAIDTQYF. Written as DNA, the CDR3 is TGCAGTGCTATAGGACTAGCGGGGGCTATAGATACGCAGTATTTT.

To note about this clonotype: This may stem from a read error, because a much larger clone lies one nucleotide away. The chain joins TRBV11-3 to TRBJ2-1; 8 nucleotides line up with TRBD2. V shed 5 bases, J shed 5 bases, and the junction held 8 bases outside the gene matches. The CDR3 is 15 amino acids. Looked up from germline, CDR1 is SGHNT and CDR2 is YENEEA. The CDR3 DNA sequence: TGTGCCAGCAGCCTCCCTAGCGGGCCTCACAATGAGCAGTTCTTC. Translation: CASSLPSGPHNEQFF.

V and J are TRBV7-3 and TRBJ2-5, with a possible D match to TRBD1 (6 bases). The germline V gene encodes CDR1 SGHTA and CDR2 FQGTGA. The V and J ends lost 5 bases and 2 bases respectively, with 15 bases between them. The CDR3 extends over 15 amino acids. In DNA form, the CDR3 reads TGTGCCAGCAGCCAACAGGGCGGATCACAAGAGACCCAGTACTTC. Its translation: CASSQQGGSQETQYF.

The chain has TRBV20-1 and TRBJ2-1, with 15 bases that match TRBD2. Trimming at V came to 1 base and at J to 1 base, leaving 2 bases not matched to a gene. This CDR3 region has 17 residues. Looked up from germline, CDR1 is DFQATT and CDR2 is SNEGSKA (reference sequence). The chain's CDR3 is CSARGTSGGASYNEQFF. CDR3 coding DNA: TGCAGTGCTAGAGGGACTAGCGGGGGGGCGTCCTACAATGAGCAGTTCTTC.

V usage is TRBV4-2 and J usage is TRBJ1-2; the match to TRBD1 covers 11 bases. The CDR3 contains 16 residues. V shed 4 bases and J 2 bases; nucleotides not matched to a gene: 6. Germline V gene sequence: CDR1 LGHNA, CDR2 YNFKEQ. CDR3 nucleotides: TGTGCCAGCAGCCCCTGGACAGGGGGCGACAACTATGGCTACACCTTC. This sequence encodes CASSPWTGGDNYGYTF.

The genes are TRBV6-6 and TRBJ1-3; D not certain. There are 12 residues in the CDR3. In germline, CDR1 is MNHNY, CDR2 SVGAGI (reference sequence). Trimming removed 9 bases from V and 0 bases from J, with 6 bases in between. Here the CDR3 DNA reads TGTGCCAGTAGTACCTCTGGAAACACCATATATTTT. This codes for CASSTSGNTIYF.

As concerns this clonotype: One base away lies a much larger clone, so this may be a sequencing read error. This chain connects TRBV2 to TRBJ2-3; a weak D match, TRBD2 (5 bases). In germline, CDR1 is SNHLY, CDR2 FYNNEI. Deletions cut 7 bases from V and 5 bases from J, with 13 bases between. The CDR3 is made up of 13 amino acids. CDR3 nucleotide sequence: TGTGCCAGCACTTGCTTCGGGGAAGATACGCAGTATTTT. Its translation: CASTCFGEDTQYF.

As regards this clonotype: A much bigger clone sits one base away, suggesting this may be a read error. The V call is TRBV20-1, the J call TRBJ2-1; unclear D gene. The CDR3 loop spans 12 amino acids. The V and J ends lost 6 bases and 13 bases respectively, with 19 bases between them. CDR1 is DFQATT, CDR2 SNEGSKA, per germline (reference sequence). CDR3 in amino acids: CSAATQAKTQFF. The CDR3 region has the DNA TGCAGTGCCGCCACCCAGGCAAAGACCCAGTTCTTC.

As regards this clonotype: This may come from a read error, since a much larger clone is one base off. CDR3 DNA: TGTGCCAGCAGCAGGACTAGCGGCCTTCGCACAGATACGCGGTATTTT. Protein sequence: CASSRTSGLRTDTRYF. The V and J genes are TRBV5-6 and TRBJ2-3; 10 bases agree with TRBD2. Germline-derived CDR1 and CDR2 are SGHDT and YYEEEE. CDR3 length: 16 residues.

The rearrangement uses TRBV7-9 and TRBJ2-3, with D perhaps assigned TRBD1 or TRBD2 (5 bases each). Trimming stripped 0 bases from V and 14 bases from J, with 18 bases between. CDR1 and CDR2 from the germline V gene are SEHNR and FQNEAQ (reference sequence). The CDR3 totals 14 residues. The CDR3 protein is CASSLAMDSGASYF. The CDR3 region has the DNA TGTGCCAGCAGCTTAGCGATGGACTCCGGGGCTTCGTATTTT.

V usage is TRBV5-1 and J usage is TRBJ2-1; TRBD1 matches at 7 bases. The CDR3 extends over 16 amino acids. From germline, CDR1 is SGHRS and CDR2 YFSETQ. V was pared by 3 bases and J by 0 bases, with 6 bases of the junction left unmatched. CDR3 region: CASSSNRDSSYNEQFF. CDR3 nucleotides: TGCGCCAGCAGCTCTAACCGGGACAGCTCCTACAATGAGCAGTTCTTC.

The chain carries TRBV20-1 and TRBJ1-5; D gene uncertain. Germline V CDR1 and CDR2: DFQATT, SNEGSKA (reference sequence). V was cut by 3 bases and J by 1 base, with 7 bases left in between. The CDR3 is 13 residues long. CDR3 protein: CSASAESNQPQHF. In DNA form, the CDR3 reads TGCAGTGCTAGTGCCGAAAGCAATCAGCCCCAGCATTTT.

This clonotype was recorded a few times. The J gene is TRBJ1-3, the V gene TRBV7-7; D remains ambiguous. This CDR3 has 14 residues. Germline lookup yields CDR1 SSHAT and CDR2 FNYEAQ (reference sequence). V lost 5 bases, J lost 0 bases, and 8 bases lay in between. CDR3 sequence reads: CASSPEPSGNTIYF. The CDR3 DNA reads as TGTGCCAGCAGCCCGGAGCCCTCTGGAAACACCATATATTTT.